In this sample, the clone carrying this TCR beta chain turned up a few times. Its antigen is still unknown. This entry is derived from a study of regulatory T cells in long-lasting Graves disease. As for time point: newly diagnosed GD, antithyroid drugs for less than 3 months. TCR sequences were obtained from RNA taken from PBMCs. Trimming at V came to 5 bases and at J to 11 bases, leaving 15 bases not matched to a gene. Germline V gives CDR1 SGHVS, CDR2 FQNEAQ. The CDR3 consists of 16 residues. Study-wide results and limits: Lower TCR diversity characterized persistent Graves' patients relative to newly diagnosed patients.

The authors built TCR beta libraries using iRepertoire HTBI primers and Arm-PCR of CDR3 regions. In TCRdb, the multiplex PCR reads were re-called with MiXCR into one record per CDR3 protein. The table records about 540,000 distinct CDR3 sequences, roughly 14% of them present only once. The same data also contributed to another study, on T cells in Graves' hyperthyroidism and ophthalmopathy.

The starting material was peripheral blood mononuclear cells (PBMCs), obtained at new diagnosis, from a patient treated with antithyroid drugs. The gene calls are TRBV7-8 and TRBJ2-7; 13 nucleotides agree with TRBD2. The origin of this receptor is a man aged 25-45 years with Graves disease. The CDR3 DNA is TGTGCCAGCAGCGTCACGACAGGGGGACTAGCGGGGCCGAAGTACTTC. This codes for CASSVTTGGLAGPKYF.